This passage covers 5 T cell receptor beta chains from one sample sequenced in a study of CD8+CD57+ T cells in acquired aplastic anemia. Genomic DNA, the template, was used for profiling of the TCR beta VDJ and CDR3. One entry per CDR3 protein, called by TCRdb with MiXCR from the reads. This sample has 75,000 to 90,000 distinct CDR3 sequences, with under 50% found just once. The sample comprised sorted CD4+, CD8+, or CD8+CD57+ T cells (not recorded which) from PBMCs. The receptor source for this set is a human donor in good health, serving as a control.

This chain uses TRBV7-9 with TRBJ1-1; D unresolved. CDR1 SEHNR and CDR2 FQNEAQ come from the germline V gene (reference sequence). CDR3 size: 13 residues. The V gene lost 7 bases and the J gene lost 1 base, with 10 bases spanning the gap. As DNA, the CDR3 is TGTGCCAGCACTCGGACGGAGAACACTGAAGCTTTCTTT. Residues: CASTRTENTEAFF.

The gene calls are TRBV20-1 and TRBJ2-1, with 9 bases identical to TRBD1. This CDR3 is built from 17 residues. The germline V gene encodes CDR1 DFQATT and CDR2 SNEGSKA (reference sequence). V trimming: 6 bases; J trimming: 0 bases; junction bases outside the gene matches: 12. The CDR3 DNA follows: TGCAGTGCCTCGGGACAGGGCAGCGGAAGCTCCTACAATGAGCAGTTCTTC. Its protein is CSASGQGSGSSYNEQFF.

The V gene is TRBV24-1, the J gene TRBJ2-1; the match to TRBD1 covers 7 bases. This CDR3 has 12 amino acids. V lost 10 bases and J lost 6; bases outside the gene matches: 5. Per germline, CDR1 KGHDR and CDR2 SFDVKD. The CDR3 nucleotides are TGTGCCACAGGGGGCCTTCGCAATGAGCAGTTCTTC. This translates into CATGGLRNEQFF.

The table lists this clonotype with many counts. J is TRBJ1-1 and V is TRBV15; D may be TRBD1 (5 bases). V was pared by 5 bases and J by 5 bases, with 15 bases between. CDR1 is LNHNV, CDR2 YYDKDF, per germline (reference sequence). There are 14 residues in the CDR3. DNA for the CDR3: TGTGCCACCAGCGGGTCGATGGGGGATACTGAAGCTTTCTTT. Its translation: CATSGSMGDTEAFF.

This clonotype was seen ten or more times. This sequence joins TRBV10-3 and TRBJ2-1, with TRBD2 matching over 13 bases. V shed 6 bases, J shed 9 bases, and the junction held 8 bases outside the gene matches. The CDR3 covers 15 residues. CDR1 and CDR2 from the germline V gene are ENHRY and SYGVKD. The chain's CDR3 is CAISTTSGGAFEQFF. As DNA, the CDR3 is TGTGCCATCAGCACAACTAGCGGGGGGGCCTTTGAGCAGTTCTTC.